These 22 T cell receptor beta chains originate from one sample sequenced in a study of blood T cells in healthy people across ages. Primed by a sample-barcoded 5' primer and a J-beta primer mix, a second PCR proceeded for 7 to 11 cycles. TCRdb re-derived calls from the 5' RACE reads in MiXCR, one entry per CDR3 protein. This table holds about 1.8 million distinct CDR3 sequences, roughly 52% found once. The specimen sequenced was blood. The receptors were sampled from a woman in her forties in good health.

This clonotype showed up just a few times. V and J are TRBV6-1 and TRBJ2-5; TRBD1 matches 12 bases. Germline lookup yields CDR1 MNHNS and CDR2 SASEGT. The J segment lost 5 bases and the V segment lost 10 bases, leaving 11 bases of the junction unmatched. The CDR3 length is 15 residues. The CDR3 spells CATNTGQGASETQYF. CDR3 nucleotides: TGTGCCACCAACACGGGACAGGGGGCATCGGAGACCCAGTACTTC.

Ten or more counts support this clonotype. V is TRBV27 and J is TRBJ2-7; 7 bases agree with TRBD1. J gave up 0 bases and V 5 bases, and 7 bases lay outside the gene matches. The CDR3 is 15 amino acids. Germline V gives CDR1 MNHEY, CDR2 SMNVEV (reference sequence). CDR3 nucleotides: TGTGCCAGCAGTCCACGGACAGGACTCTCCTACGAGCAGTACTTC. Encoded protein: CASSPRTGLSYEQYF.

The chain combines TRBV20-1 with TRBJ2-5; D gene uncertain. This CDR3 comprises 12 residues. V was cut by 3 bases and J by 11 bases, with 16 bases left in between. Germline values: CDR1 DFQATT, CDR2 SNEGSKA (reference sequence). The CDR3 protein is CSARTVGNEQYF. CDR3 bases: TGCAGTGCTAGGACGGTAGGGAATGAGCAGTACTTC.

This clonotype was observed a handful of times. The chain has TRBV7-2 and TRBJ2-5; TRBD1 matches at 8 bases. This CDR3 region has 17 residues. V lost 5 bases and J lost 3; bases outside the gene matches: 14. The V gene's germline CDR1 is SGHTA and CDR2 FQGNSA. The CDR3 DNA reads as TGTGCCAGCAGCCCCCGGCCTCAGGGGGCTCGAAAAGAGACCCAGTACTTC. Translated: CASSPRPQGARKETQYF.

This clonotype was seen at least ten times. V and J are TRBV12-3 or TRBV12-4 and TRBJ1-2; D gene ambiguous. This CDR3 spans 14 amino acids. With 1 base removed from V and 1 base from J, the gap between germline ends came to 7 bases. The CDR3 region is CASSLGPGNYGYTF. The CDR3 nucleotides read TGTGCCAGCAGTTTAGGTCCCGGTAACTATGGCTACACCTTC.

The CDR3 DNA reads TGTGCCAGCAGGTCTTCAGACTACGAGCAGTACTTC. Translation gives CASRSSDYEQYF. The rearrangement uses TRBV28 and TRBJ2-4; D unresolved. Matching the DNA end better, TRBJ2-7 makes the J call doubtful. CDR3 length: 12 residues. Germline V lookup: CDR1 MDHEN, CDR2 SYDVKM.

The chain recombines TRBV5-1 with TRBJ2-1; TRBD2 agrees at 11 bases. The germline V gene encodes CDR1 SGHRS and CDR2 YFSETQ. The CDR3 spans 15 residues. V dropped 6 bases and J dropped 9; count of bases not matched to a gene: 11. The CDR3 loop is CASTPGLAGGVEQFF. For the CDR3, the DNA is TGCGCCAGCACCCCAGGACTAGCGGGTGGGGTTGAGCAGTTCTTC.

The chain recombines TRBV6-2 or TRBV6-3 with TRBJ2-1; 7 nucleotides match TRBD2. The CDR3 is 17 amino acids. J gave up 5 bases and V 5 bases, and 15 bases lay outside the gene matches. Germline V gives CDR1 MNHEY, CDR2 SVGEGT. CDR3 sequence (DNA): TGTGCCAGCAGTCAGGTCCTTGCGGGGGTACAAAACAATGAGCAGTTCTTC. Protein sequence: CASSQVLAGVQNNEQFF.

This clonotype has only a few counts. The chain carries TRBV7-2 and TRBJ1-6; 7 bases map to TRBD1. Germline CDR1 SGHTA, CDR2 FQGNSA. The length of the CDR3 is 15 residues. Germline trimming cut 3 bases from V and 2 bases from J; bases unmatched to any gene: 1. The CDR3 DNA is TGTGCCAGCAGCTTCGACAGGGCCTATAATTCACCCCTCCACTTT. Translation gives CASSFDRAYNSPLHF.

CDR3 bases: TGTGCCAGCAGCTTAAGGGGAGCGGGGGGTGAGCAGTTCTTC. Translating gives CASSLRGAGGEQFF. The chain joins TRBV7-3 to TRBJ2-1; 9 bases align to TRBD2. In germline, CDR1 is SGHTA, CDR2 FQGTGA. The V segment lost 1 base and the J segment 9 bases; nucleotides outside the gene matches: 4. The CDR3 is 14 amino acids.

The CDR3 loop reads CASSPRQGPGNTIYF. CDR3 in DNA: TGTGCCAGCAGTCCCCGACAGGGCCCTGGAAACACCATATATTTT. This chain uses TRBV27 with TRBJ1-3, with TRBD1 matching 7 bases. Trimming took 5 bases from V and 2 from J; bases not matched to a gene: 6. The germline V gene has CDR1 MNHEY and CDR2 SMNVEV (reference sequence). The CDR3 is made up of 15 amino acids.

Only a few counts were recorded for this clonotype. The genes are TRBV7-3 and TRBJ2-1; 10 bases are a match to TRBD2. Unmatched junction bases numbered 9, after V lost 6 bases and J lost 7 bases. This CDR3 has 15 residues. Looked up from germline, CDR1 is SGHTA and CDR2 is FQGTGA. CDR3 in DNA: TGTGCCAGCAGTCCTAGCGGGGGACCTTCGAATGAGCAGTTCTTC. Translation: CASSPSGGPSNEQFF. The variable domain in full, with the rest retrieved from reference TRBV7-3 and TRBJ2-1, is GAGVSQTPSNKVTEKGKYVELRCDPISGHTALYWYRQSLGQGPEFLIYFQGTGAADDSGLPNDRFFAVRPEGSVSTLKIQRTERGDSAVYLCASSPSGGPSNEQFFGPGTRLTVL.

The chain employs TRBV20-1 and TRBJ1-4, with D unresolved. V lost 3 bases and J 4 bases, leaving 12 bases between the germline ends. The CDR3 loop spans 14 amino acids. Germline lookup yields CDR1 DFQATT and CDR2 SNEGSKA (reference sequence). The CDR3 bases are TGCAGTGCTAGTGACCCCGGCTTTAATGAAAAACTGTTTTTT. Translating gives CSASDPGFNEKLFF.

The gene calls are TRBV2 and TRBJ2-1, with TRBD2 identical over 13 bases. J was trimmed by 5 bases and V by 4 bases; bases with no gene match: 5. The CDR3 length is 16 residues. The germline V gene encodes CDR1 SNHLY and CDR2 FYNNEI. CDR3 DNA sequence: TGTGCCAGCAGTGGACTAGCGGGGGGCCCGGACAATGAGCAGTTCTTC. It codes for CASSGLAGGPDNEQFF.

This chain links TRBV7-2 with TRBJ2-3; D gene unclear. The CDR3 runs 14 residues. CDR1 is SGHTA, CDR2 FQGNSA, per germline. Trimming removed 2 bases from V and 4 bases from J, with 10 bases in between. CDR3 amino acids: CASSLRFRADTQYF. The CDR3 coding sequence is TGTGCCAGCAGCTTAAGGTTTAGGGCAGATACGCAGTATTTT.

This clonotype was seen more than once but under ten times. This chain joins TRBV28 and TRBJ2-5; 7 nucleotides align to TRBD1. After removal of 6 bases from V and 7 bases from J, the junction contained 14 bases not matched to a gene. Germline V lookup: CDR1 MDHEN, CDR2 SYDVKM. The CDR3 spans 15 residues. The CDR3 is CASRRQGSIRGTQYF. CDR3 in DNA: TGTGCCAGCAGGAGACAGGGCTCCATCCGCGGGACCCAGTACTTC.

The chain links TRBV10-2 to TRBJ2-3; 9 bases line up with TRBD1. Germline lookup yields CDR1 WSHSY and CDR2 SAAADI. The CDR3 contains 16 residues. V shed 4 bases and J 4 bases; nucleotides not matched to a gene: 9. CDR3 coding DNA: TGCGCCAGCAGTGCCCAGCCGGGACAGGGCGCAGATACGCAGTATTTT. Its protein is CASSAQPGQGADTQYF.

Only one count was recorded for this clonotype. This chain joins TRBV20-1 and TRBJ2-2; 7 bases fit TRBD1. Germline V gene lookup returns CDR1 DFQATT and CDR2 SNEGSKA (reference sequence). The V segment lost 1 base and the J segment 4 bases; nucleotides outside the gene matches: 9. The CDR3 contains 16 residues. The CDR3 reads CSARVQGCQGTGELFF. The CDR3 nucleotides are TGCAGTGCTAGAGTACAGGGGTGTCAGGGCACCGGGGAGCTGTTTTTT.

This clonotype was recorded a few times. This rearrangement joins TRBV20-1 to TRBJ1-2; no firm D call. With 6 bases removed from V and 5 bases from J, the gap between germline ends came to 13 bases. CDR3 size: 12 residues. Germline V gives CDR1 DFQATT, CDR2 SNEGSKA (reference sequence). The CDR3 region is CSAPIGGYGYTF. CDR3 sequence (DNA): TGCAGTGCCCCCATCGGTGGATATGGCTACACCTTC.

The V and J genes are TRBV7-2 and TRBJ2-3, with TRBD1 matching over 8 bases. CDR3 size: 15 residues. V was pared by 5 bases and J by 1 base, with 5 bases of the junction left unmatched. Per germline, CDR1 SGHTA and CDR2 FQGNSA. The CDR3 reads CTSSPDRDGTDTQYF. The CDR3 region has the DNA TGTACCAGCAGCCCGGACAGGGATGGCACAGATACGCAGTATTTT. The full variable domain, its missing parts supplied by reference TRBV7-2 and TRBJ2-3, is GAGVSQSPSNKVTEKGKDVELRCDPISGHTALYWYRQSLGQGLEFLIYFQGNSAPDKSGLPSDRFSAERTGGSVSTLTIQRTQQEDSAVYLCTSSPDRDGTDTQYFGPGTRLTVL.

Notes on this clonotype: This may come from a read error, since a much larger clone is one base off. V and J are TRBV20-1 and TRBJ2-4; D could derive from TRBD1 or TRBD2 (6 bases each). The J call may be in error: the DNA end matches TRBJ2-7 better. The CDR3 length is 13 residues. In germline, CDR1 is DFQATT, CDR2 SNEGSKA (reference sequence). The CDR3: CSAGGGRSYEQYF. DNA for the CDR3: TGCAGTGCCGGAGGGGGACGGAGCTACGAGCAGTACTTC.

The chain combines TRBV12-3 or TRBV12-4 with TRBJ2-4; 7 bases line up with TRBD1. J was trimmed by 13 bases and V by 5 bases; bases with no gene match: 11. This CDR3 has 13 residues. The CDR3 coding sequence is TGTGCCAGCAGTAAGGACAGGCTTGGAAAGCAGTACTTC. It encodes CASSKDRLGKQYF.